A selection of T cell receptor beta chains follows, all from one sample in a study of blood T cells in healthy people across ages. TCRdb ran MiXCR on the 5' RACE reads and lists one entry per CDR3 protein. The data hold roughly 800,000 distinct CDR3 sequences, with around 25% observed a single time. These same records also appear under a second study, on T cells of mothers and their children.

Material: blood. These receptors were taken from a boy aged 5 to 17 in good health. Each CDR3 is given without its conserved first and last residue. Fields, in order: V gene, CDR3 protein.

v_gene: TRBV24-1
CDR3aa: ATSDWGGRSTDTQY

v_gene: TRBV25-1
CDR3aa: ASSRGDRAREKLF

v_gene: TRBV14
CDR3aa: ASSQDGGTAEKLY

v_gene: TRBV6-5
CDR3aa: ASSYEGRNTEAF

v_gene: TRBV28
CDR3aa: ASSIDTYGGYEQY

v_gene: TRBV19
CDR3aa: ASTLGPGELF

v_gene: TRBV20-1
CDR3aa: SAGTSGDQETQY

v_gene: TRBV20-1
CDR3aa: SARGDGRSPLH

v_gene: TRBV12-3/TRBV12-4
CDR3aa: ATGEKGNTGELF

v_gene: TRBV6-4
CDR3aa: ASSALAGRVNEQF

v_gene: TRBV28
CDR3aa: ASRRQVDYGYT

v_gene: TRBV20-1
CDR3aa: SARDPSGATETQY

v_gene: TRBV5-1
CDR3aa: ASSLTDSSYNSPLH

v_gene: TRBV12-3/TRBV12-4
CDR3aa: ASSSLAGGPTPGELF

v_gene: TRBV15
CDR3aa: ATSRETRVETQY